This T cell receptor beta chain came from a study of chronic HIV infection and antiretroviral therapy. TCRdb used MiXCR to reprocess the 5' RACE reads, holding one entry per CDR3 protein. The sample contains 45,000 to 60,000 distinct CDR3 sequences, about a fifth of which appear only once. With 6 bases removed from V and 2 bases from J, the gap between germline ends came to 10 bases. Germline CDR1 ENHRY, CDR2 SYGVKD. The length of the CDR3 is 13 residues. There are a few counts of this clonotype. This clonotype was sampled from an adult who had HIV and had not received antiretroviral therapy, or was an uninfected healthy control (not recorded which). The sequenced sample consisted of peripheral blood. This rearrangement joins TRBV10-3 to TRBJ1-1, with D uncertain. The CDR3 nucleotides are TGTGCCATCAGGATGGCAGACAACACTGAAGCTTTCTTT. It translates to CAIRMADNTEAFF.